These 24 T cell receptor beta chains originate from one sample sequenced in a study of identical twins. TCRdb recomputed calls from the 5' RACE reads with MiXCR, one row per CDR3 protein. Of 700,000 to 950,000 distinct CDR3 sequences in the sample, more than 9% were seen once. These data were also reused for a study on yellow fever vaccine responses in identical twins.

Input material: PBMCs. The source of these receptors is a woman between 18 and 30 years old in good health.

In its sample, this clonotype was seen a few times. V is TRBV19 and J is TRBJ1-1, with a possible D match to TRBD1 (5 bases). V dropped 6 bases and J dropped 3 bases, with 14 bases sitting between them. This CDR3 is 14 amino acids long. CDR1 and CDR2 from the germline V gene are LNHDA and SQIVND (reference sequence). The CDR3 DNA follows: TGTGCCAGTAGACCCAGGGTCGGTGACACTGAAGCTTTCTTT. It translates to CASRPRVGDTEAFF.

This clonotype was seen only a few times. The V gene is TRBV20-1, the J gene TRBJ2-7; D is tentatively TRBD1 or TRBD2 (5 bases each). The germline V gene encodes CDR1 DFQATT and CDR2 SNEGSKA (reference sequence). V was trimmed by 0 bases and J by 0 bases, leaving 12 bases between them. This CDR3 comprises 15 residues. CDR3 DNA sequence: TGCAGTGCTAGAGATCCGCAGGGAGCCTCCTACGAGCAGTACTTC. This gives the protein CSARDPQGASYEQYF.

The table lists this clonotype with a few counts. The J gene is TRBJ2-5, the V gene TRBV20-1; D is perhaps TRBD2 (6 bases). Germline-derived CDR1 and CDR2 are DFQATT and SNEGSKA (reference sequence). This CDR3 comprises 15 residues. V dropped 3 bases and J dropped 5 bases, with 19 bases sitting between them. CDR3 sequence (DNA): TGCAGTGCTAGTCTTTCCCCTGGGGACTCGGAGACCCAGTACTTC. Amino acids: CSASLSPGDSETQYF.

The sample holds a few counts of this clonotype. The gene calls are TRBV7-9 and TRBJ1-1, with D possibly matching TRBD1 (6 bases). This CDR3 has 14 residues. Germline CDR1 SEHNR, CDR2 FQNEAQ (reference sequence). V shed 5 bases and J shed 1 base, with 11 bases lying between them. The CDR3, as DNA: TGTGCCAGCAGCATTGGACAGACGAACACTGAAGCTTTCTTT. It yields the protein CASSIGQTNTEAFF.

This clonotype was observed many times. This chain connects TRBV20-1 to TRBJ2-1; D perhaps matches TRBD2 (6 bases). Germline lookup yields CDR1 DFQATT and CDR2 SNEGSKA (reference sequence). CDR3 length equals 14 residues. Trimming pared 2 bases from V and 4 bases from J, leaving 12 bases between. In DNA form, the CDR3 reads TGCAGTGCTAGATCCAGCGGGCCATACAATGAGCAGTTCTTC. It encodes CSARSSGPYNEQFF.

In this sample, this clonotype turned up a few times. The genes are TRBV14 and TRBJ1-6; tentatively, D is TRBD1 (5 bases). The length of the CDR3 is 16 residues. From germline, CDR1 is SGHDN and CDR2 FVKESK. The V gene lost 5 bases and the J gene lost 3 bases, with 14 bases spanning the gap. CDR3 in DNA: TGTGCCAGCAGCGGGAAGGGACGTTTCTATAATTCACCCCTCCACTTT. Its protein is CASSGKGRFYNSPLHF. Together with reference TRBV14 and TRBJ1-6, the CDR3 gives the full variable domain: EAGVTQFPSHSVIEKGQTVTLRCDPISGHDNLYWYRRVMGKEIKFLLHFVKESKQDESGMPNNRFLAERTGGTYSTLKVQPAELEDSGVYFCASSGKGRFYNSPLHFGNGTRLTVT.

This clonotype was seen a handful of times. This chain links TRBV2 with TRBJ1-2; 8 bases are a match to TRBD1. Germline lookup yields CDR1 SNHLY and CDR2 FYNNEI. After removal of 6 bases from V and 6 bases from J, the junction contained 6 bases not matched to a gene. The CDR3 consists of 13 residues. Here the CDR3 DNA reads TGTGCCAGCAGCTCGACAGGGGTCGATGGCTACACCTTC. Amino acid sequence: CASSSTGVDGYTF.

V and J are TRBV6-2 or TRBV6-3 and TRBJ2-2; D is ambiguous. This CDR3 is built from 15 residues. V was cut by 2 bases and J by 2 bases, with 9 bases left in between. CDR1 MNHEY and CDR2 SVGEGT come from the germline V gene. The CDR3 DNA follows: TGTGCCAGCAGTTACCCCGACGGAAACACCGGGGAGCTGTTTTTT. Translated, it gives CASSYPDGNTGELFF.

This clonotype showed up just a few times. The CDR3 DNA reads as TGTGCCAGCAGCCACGAGGTGACCGGGGAGCTGTTTTTT. Translated, it gives CASSHEVTGELFF. The V gene is TRBV3-1, the J gene TRBJ2-2; D gene uncertain. This CDR3 contains 13 residues. The V gene lost 3 bases and the J gene lost 5 bases, with 7 bases spanning the gap. Germline V CDR1 and CDR2: LGHDT, YNNKEL (reference sequence).

This clonotype appeared many times. This sequence joins TRBV6-1 and TRBJ2-1, with 9 nucleotides matching TRBD1. Trimming removed 6 bases from V and 4 bases from J; junction bases left unmatched: 1. The CDR3 covers 13 residues. Germline V gene data show CDR1 as MNHNS and CDR2 as SASEGT. CDR3 nucleotide sequence: TGTGCCAGCAGGGGGACAGGGTACAATGAGCAGTTCTTC. This translates into CASRGTGYNEQFF.

This clonotype has only a few counts. The J gene is TRBJ2-3, the V gene TRBV11-2, with 10 bases identical to TRBD2. The CDR3 consists of 16 residues. After removal of 2 bases from V and 3 bases from J, the junction contained 5 bases not matched to a gene. Germline CDR1 and CDR2: SGHAT and FQNNGV. CDR3 coding DNA: TGTGCCAGCAGCTTACTAGCGGGAGAGTGGACAGATACGCAGTATTTT. Residues: CASSLLAGEWTDTQYF.

In this sample, this clonotype turned up a few times. V and J are TRBV7-8 and TRBJ2-1; 9 nucleotides agree with TRBD2. This CDR3 spans 17 amino acids. V shed 5 bases and J 7 bases; nucleotides not matched to a gene: 15. Germline CDR1 reads SGHVS; CDR2 reads FQNEAQ. The CDR3 DNA sequence: TGTGCCAGCAGCCAACACCAGGGACTAGCACTAGGAAATGAGCAGTTCTTC. As protein: CASSQHQGLALGNEQFF.

The chain joins TRBV27 to TRBJ2-7, with D hard to call. CDR1 is MNHEY, CDR2 SMNVEV, per germline (reference sequence). V lost 3 bases, J lost 4 bases, and 13 bases lay in between. The CDR3 sequence is 14 residues long. CDR3 DNA: TGTGCCAGCAGTTTCCAGGATAGGCTTTACGAGCAGTACTTC. Encoded protein: CASSFQDRLYEQYF.

This clonotype was observed a few times. The chain is built from TRBV4-1 and TRBJ2-3; no reliable D call. The V gene lost 1 base and the J gene lost 2 bases, with 13 bases spanning the gap. This CDR3 spans 16 amino acids. Germline V gene sequence: CDR1 MGHRA, CDR2 YSYEKL. CDR3 sequence: CASSQVGPYLTDTQYF. CDR3 in DNA: TGCGCCAGCAGCCAAGTAGGGCCTTATCTCACAGATACGCAGTATTTT.

This clonotype was picked up a small number of times. V is TRBV2 and J is TRBJ1-3; 9 bases match TRBD1. V lost 4 bases, J lost 7 bases, and 5 bases stayed unmatched. The CDR3 is 14 residues long. Germline CDR1 SNHLY, CDR2 FYNNEI. This CDR3 is CASSGPGTGNTIYF. The CDR3, as DNA: TGTGCCAGCAGTGGTCCCGGGACAGGGAACACCATATATTTT.

Many counts were recorded for this clonotype. This chain joins TRBV5-6 and TRBJ1-2; D remains ambiguous. In germline, CDR1 is SGHDT, CDR2 YYEEEE. V was shortened by 1 base and J by 4 bases, with 8 bases between the two germline ends. This CDR3 spans 13 amino acids. The CDR3 spells CASSLQGGYGYTF. The DNA of the CDR3 is TGTGCCAGCAGCTTGCAAGGTGGCTATGGCTACACCTTC.

The chain couples TRBV20-1 to TRBJ2-7, with 8 bases identical to TRBD1. Germline-derived CDR1 and CDR2 are DFQATT and SNEGSKA (reference sequence). The ends lost 2 bases at V and 1 base at J; junction bases unmatched: 7. This CDR3 region has 15 residues. CDR3 loop: CSARPIGTGSYEQYV. The CDR3 nucleotides are TGCAGTGCTAGACCAATAGGGACAGGATCCTACGAGCAGTACGTC.

The J gene is TRBJ2-1, the V gene TRBV6-1; 15 nucleotides agree with TRBD2. J lost 1 base, V lost 6 bases, and 13 bases had no gene match. CDR1 is MNHNS, CDR2 SASEGT, per germline. CDR3 size: 20 residues. CDR3 in amino acids: CASRWSRTSGGAESYNEQFF. CDR3 sequence (DNA): TGTGCCAGCAGATGGAGCCGGACTAGCGGGGGGGCCGAGTCCTACAATGAGCAGTTCTTC.

The gene calls are TRBV10-3 and TRBJ2-2; the D gene is possibly TRBD1 (5 bases). Trimming removed 4 bases at V and 3 bases at J, with 9 bases between. The CDR3 loop spans 14 amino acids. The germline V gene has CDR1 ENHRY and CDR2 SYGVKD. The CDR3 bases are TGTGCCATCAGTGCGATCAGGGACACCGGGGAGCTGTTTTTT. This gives the protein CAISAIRDTGELFF.

There are a few counts of this clonotype. This rearrangement joins TRBV4-1 to TRBJ1-6, with 9 bases aligning to TRBD1. The V and J ends lost 0 bases and 8 bases, in that order; junction bases with no gene match: 5. The V gene's germline CDR1 is MGHRA and CDR2 YSYEKL. The CDR3 totals 16 residues. CDR3 sequence reads: CASSQDRGQGYSPLHF. As DNA, the CDR3 is TGCGCCAGCAGCCAAGATCGTGGACAGGGGTATTCACCCCTCCACTTT.

This clonotype was counted a single time. The genes are TRBV5-1 and TRBJ1-3, with D perhaps TRBD1 (5 bases). Trimming stripped 0 bases from V and 0 bases from J, with 10 bases between. Germline values: CDR1 SGHRS, CDR2 YFSETQ. This CDR3 spans 16 amino acids. The CDR3 bases are TGCGCCAGCAGCTTGGTTGGGGCGCTCTCTGGAAACACCATATATTTT. It encodes CASSLVGALSGNTIYF.

A few counts support this clonotype. This chain links TRBV5-1 with TRBJ2-2; 12 bases map to TRBD2. The trim removed 2 bases at V and 6 bases at J, leaving 5 bases unmatched. The CDR3 has 16 residues. Germline values: CDR1 SGHRS, CDR2 YFSETQ. CDR3 region: CASSFGTSGWSGELFF. The CDR3 bases are TGCGCCAGCAGCTTCGGGACTAGCGGGTGGTCCGGGGAGCTGTTTTTT. Combining the CDR3 with reference TRBV5-1 and TRBJ2-2 gives the whole variable domain KAGVTQTPRYLIKTRGQQVTLSCSPISGHRSVSWYQQTPGQGLQFLFEYFSETQRNKGNFPGRFSGRQFSNSRSEMNVSTLELGDSALYLCASSFGTSGWSGELFFGEGSRLTVL.

In nucleotides, the CDR3 is TGTGCCAGCAGTTACGGGGCTAGCGGGAGGAGGTACAATGAGCAGTTCTTC. This codes for CASSYGASGRRYNEQFF. The rearrangement links TRBV6-5 to TRBJ2-1, with 11 bases aligning to TRBD2. Losses at the gene ends were 2 bases for V and 4 bases for J; bases not matched to a gene: 7. CDR3 length: 17 residues. CDR1 and CDR2 from the germline V gene are MNHEY and SVGAGI.

This clonotype was counted at least ten times. The chain recombines TRBV3-1 with TRBJ1-1; 9 bases align to TRBD1. The CDR3 extends over 14 amino acids. The germline V gene has CDR1 LGHDT and CDR2 YNNKEL (reference sequence). Losses at the gene ends were 5 bases for V and 4 bases for J; bases not matched to a gene: 5. The CDR3 loop reads CASSIQGAITEAFF. In nucleotides, the CDR3 is TGTGCCAGCAGCATACAGGGGGCGATCACTGAAGCTTTCTTT.